These 11 T cell receptor beta chains were all obtained from the same sample, sequenced in a study of cytomegalovirus exposure and HLA in healthy donors. 13 Jbeta primers and 60 Vbeta primers were used for the PCR. Clones were read by immunoSEQ multiplex PCR, and TCRdb kept only the in-frame ones, dropping some. This table holds around 120,000 clones, just over 70% found once. The sequenced material came from PBMCs. The receptors come from a woman between 55 and 75 years old in good health and CMV-seropositive.

J is TRBJ1-1 and V is TRBV27; 9 nucleotides agree with TRBD1. There are 14 residues in the CDR3. The V gene end was trimmed by 4 bases and the J gene end by 4 bases; junction bases not matched to a gene: 4. Germline V lookup: CDR1 MNHEY, CDR2 SMNVEV (reference sequence). The CDR3 region is CASSSTQGATEAFF. The CDR3, as DNA: TGTGCCAGCAGTTCCACACAGGGGGCCACTGAAGCTTTCTTT.

This chain uses TRBV7-3 with TRBJ1-1; D possibly corresponds to TRBD1 (5 bases). Deletions cut 5 bases from V and 4 bases from J, with 20 bases between. The CDR3 totals 16 residues. CDR1 and CDR2 (germline): SGHTA, FQGTGA. This CDR3 reads CASSLDSGLISTEAFF. The CDR3 nucleotides read TGTGCCAGCAGCCTTGACAGCGGGCTAATCTCCACTGAAGCTTTCTTT.

In its sample, this clone was seen once. The rearrangement uses TRBV9 and TRBJ1-2, with no clear D. The V and J ends lost 4 bases and 1 base respectively, with 11 bases between them. Germline V gives CDR1 SGDLS, CDR2 YYNGEE. The length of the CDR3 is 14 residues. The CDR3 sequence is CASSLDGNNYGYTF. The CDR3 nucleotides read TGTGCCAGCAGCTTGGACGGGAATAACTATGGCTACACCTTC.

The chain combines TRBV25-1 with TRBJ1-4; D perhaps matches TRBD1 (5 bases). Germline CDR1 and CDR2: MGHDK and SYGVNS. CDR3 size: 15 residues. Deletions cut 6 bases from V and 5 bases from J, with 16 bases between. The CDR3 nucleotides are TGTGCCAGCAGCTTTGGAGGGACCGCGAATGAAAAACTGTTTTTT. Translating it yields CASSFGGTANEKLFF.

The J gene is TRBJ1-6, the V gene TRBV5-1, with 9 bases fitting TRBD1. Germline values: CDR1 SGHRS, CDR2 YFSETQ. V lost 4 bases, J lost 8 bases, and 4 bases stayed unmatched. This CDR3 has 14 residues. The CDR3 bases are TGCGCCAGCAGCACAGGACAGGGGTATTCACCCCTCCACTTT. Translated, it gives CASSTGQGYSPLHF.

J is TRBJ2-7 and V is TRBV19; D is possibly TRBD2 (7 bases). CDR1 is LNHDA and CDR2 is SQIVND in the germline V gene (reference sequence). The CDR3 spans 16 residues. Trimming removed 2 bases at V and 5 bases at J, with 19 bases between. The DNA for the CDR3 is TGTGCCAGTAGTATAATGGAACGCGCGGGGGCCCACGAGCAGTACTTC. Translating it yields CASSIMERAGAHEQYF.

J is TRBJ1-6 and V is TRBV5-1, with 11 nucleotides matching TRBD1. The CDR3 spans 16 residues. Germline trimming cut 3 bases from V and 6 bases from J; bases unmatched to any gene: 5. Germline assignment: CDR1 SGHRS and CDR2 YFSETQ. CDR3 protein: CASSWGQGESNSPLHF. CDR3 nucleotide sequence: TGCGCCAGCAGCTGGGGACAGGGGGAGAGTAATTCACCCCTCCACTTT.

DNA for the CDR3: TGCGCCAGCAGAACTGGGCCAGCGGGAACTGAAGCTTTCTTT. Its translation: CASRTGPAGTEAFF. V and J are TRBV5-1 and TRBJ1-1; no reliable D call. The CDR3 runs to 14 residues. V lost 5 bases and J 5 bases, leaving 16 bases between the germline ends. Looked up from germline, CDR1 is SGHRS and CDR2 is YFSETQ.

This clone was counted between two and nine times. At one end, the junction sequence differs from germline, possibly due to a read error. This rearrangement joins TRBV6-5 to TRBJ1-1; D not certain. Germline V gene sequence: CDR1 MNHEY, CDR2 SVGAGI. The CDR3 length is 13 residues. The CDR3 nucleotides read TGTGCCAGCACTTACACAATGAACACTGAAGCTTTCTTT. Translated, it gives CASTYTMNTEAFF.

The rearrangement uses TRBV6-1 and TRBJ1-1; TRBD1 matches at 7 bases. With 4 bases clipped from V and 11 bases from J, the junction kept 10 bases outside the gene matches. This CDR3 is built from 13 residues. CDR1 and CDR2 from the germline V gene are MNHNS and SASEGT. CDR3 coding DNA: TGTGCCAGCAGTGGCCCGAAGACAGGGAGCGCTTTCTTT. It encodes CASSGPKTGSAFF.

The rearrangement joins TRBV19 to TRBJ1-2; D uncertain. Germline-derived CDR1 and CDR2 are LNHDA and SQIVND (reference sequence). V lost 5 bases and J lost 14, with 15 bases in between. The CDR3 spans 11 residues. For the CDR3, the DNA is TGTGCCAGTAGTCGGGAGGCCGCAAGGACCTTC. Translation gives CASSREAARTF.